This T cell receptor (beta chain) was sequenced in a study of T-cell reconstitution after alpha-beta-depleted transplantation in children. Preparation of the TCRbeta library involved a method that used unique molecular identifiers. TCRdb called the PCR reads again in MiXCR, with one record for every CDR3 protein. The repertoire includes about 580,000 distinct CDR3 sequences, over 25% of them detected once, and just over 35% sits in the top ten. Study results and limitations: The authors attributed T-cell counts and diversity one year after transplant mostly to newly produced T cells. Two months or so post-transplant, alpha-beta T cells reportedly derived from several hundred expanded graft clones. For some patients, TCRbeta diversity was high at day 60 because of recipient T cells and thymic progenitors that survived.

This clonotype was detected a few times. What it recognizes is unknown. The clonotype originates from a boy in the first two years of life with Wiskott-Aldrich syndrome, due to receive a stem cell transplant. The sample consisted of PBMCs, taken before TCRalphabeta/CD19-depleted stem cell transplant.

CDR3 region: CASSFLRGLSNQPQHF. The CDR3 bases are TGTGCCAGCAGTTTTCTACGAGGGCTTAGCAATCAGCCCCAGCATTTT. This chain connects TRBV28 to TRBJ1-5, with D unclear. The CDR3 sequence is 16 residues long. Trimming took off 3 bases at V and 0 bases at J, with 12 bases between the two ends. The germline V gene has CDR1 MDHEN and CDR2 SYDVKM.